A single TCR beta chain is shown here with its context. Antigen specificity is unknown. This record comes from a study of T cell responses to AZD1222 COVID-19 vaccine. Overall study context: Pooled samples include second doses given at about 4 or 12 weeks.

CDR3 size: 12 residues. Germline V gives CDR1 SGHNT, CDR2 YYREEE (reference sequence). Trimming cost V 7 bases and J 5 bases; bases outside gene matches: 5. Study findings and constraints: All repertoire sampling was performed exclusively after the peak T cell response.

Assay: immunoSEQ multiplex PCR; the TCRdb copy retains only in-frame clones and omits some. The sample lists about 57,000 clones, roughly 86% seen once, with 15% to 20% in the top ten. The sequencing used peripheral blood, collected on day 0 of AZD1222 vaccination. The rearrangement joins TRBV5-4 to TRBJ2-5; 7 bases line up with TRBD2. The receptor was isolated from an adult in good health. The DNA for the CDR3 is TGTGCCAGCGGACTAGGTACTGAGACCCAGTACTTC. This codes for CASGLGTETQYF.